This is a list of T cell receptor beta chains from one sample in a study of blood T cell repertoires in COVID-19. The repertoire was sequenced with immunoSEQ multiplex PCR; TCRdb's copy has only in-frame clones and lacks some. The table lists 200,000 to 250,000 clones, approximately 90% of them singletons. Sequencing was performed on PBMCs or T cells enriched from blood (not recorded which). All receptors come from a man younger than 45 who had recovered from COVID-19. Both conserved end residues are part of each CDR3. The D gene is left open where the match is weak. Clone size is not always given. Where it is, it says once, few, many or a class for expanded clones.

CDR3 protein: CASSLGGYLVTGELFF; CDR3 DNA: TGTGCCAGCAGCTTAGGGGGCTATCTCGTCACCGGGGAGCTGTTTTTT; D gene: NA; clone size: NA; J gene: TRBJ2-2; V gene: TRBV7-8
CDR3 protein: CASSSGTGTWTEAFF; CDR3 DNA: TGCGCCAGCAGCTCGGGGACAGGGACGTGGACTGAAGCTTTCTTT; D gene: TRBD1; clone size: NA; J gene: TRBJ1-1; V gene: TRBV5-1
CDR3 protein: CASSRLEEQLF; CDR3 DNA: TGTGCCAGCAGCCGACTAGAGGAGCAGCTCTTC; D gene: NA; clone size: NA; J gene: TRBJ2-1; V gene: TRBV5-4
CDR3 protein: CAWSPGLSLYNEQFF; CDR3 DNA: TGTGCCTGGAGTCCGGGACTCTCTTTATACAATGAGCAGTTCTTC; D gene: NA; clone size: NA; J gene: TRBJ2-1; V gene: TRBV30
CDR3 protein: CASSLADPTGEGGAGYTF; CDR3 DNA: TGCGCCAGCAGCTTGGCCGATCCGACGGGGGAGGGGGGGGCGGGCTACACCTTC; D gene: NA; clone size: NA; J gene: TRBJ1-2; V gene: TRBV5-1
CDR3 protein: CASSLRGGKDTQYF; CDR3 DNA: TGTGCCAGCAGCTTGCGAGGGGGAAAAGATACGCAGTATTTT; D gene: NA; clone size: NA; J gene: TRBJ2-3; V gene: TRBV13
CDR3 protein: CASSLGLGYRGMNTEAFF; CDR3 DNA: TGTGCCAGCAGCTTAGGCCTGGGTTACCGGGGGATGAACACTGAAGCTTTCTTT; D gene: NA; clone size: once; J gene: TRBJ1-1; V gene: TRBV13
CDR3 protein: CASSFPQIGVYEQYF; CDR3 DNA: TGTGCCAGCAGCTTCCCCCAAATCGGTGTGTACGAGCAGTACTTC; D gene: NA; clone size: NA; J gene: TRBJ2-7; V gene: TRBV7-9
CDR3 protein: CASSGTGTSYEQYF; CDR3 DNA: TGTGCCAGTTCCGGGACAGGGACCTCCTACGAGCAGTACTTC; D gene: TRBD1; clone size: NA; J gene: TRBJ2-7; V gene: TRBV19
CDR3 protein: CASFSQGGSTYGYTF; CDR3 DNA: TGTGCCAGCTTTTCCCAAGGGGGCAGTACCTATGGCTACACCTTC; D gene: TRBD1; clone size: NA; J gene: TRBJ1-2; V gene: TRBV3-1/TRBV3-2
CDR3 protein: CASSLGQGSNQPQHF; CDR3 DNA: TGTGCCAGCAGCTTGGGTCAGGGTAGCAATCAGCCCCAGCATTTT; D gene: NA; clone size: NA; J gene: TRBJ1-5; V gene: TRBV5-6
CDR3 protein: CASSLQLMQGRTQYF; CDR3 DNA: TGTGCCAGCAGCTTGCAGTTGATGCAGGGTCGGACCCAGTACTTC; D gene: NA; clone size: NA; J gene: TRBJ2-5; V gene: TRBV5-5
CDR3 protein: CAWRDRLGQPQHF; CDR3 DNA: TGTGCCTGGAGGGACAGGCTAGGACAGCCCCAGCATTTT; D gene: TRBD1; clone size: NA; J gene: TRBJ1-5; V gene: TRBV30
CDR3 protein: CASSHPDRGAQFF; CDR3 DNA: TGTGCCAGCAGCCACCCGGACAGGGGGGCGCAGTTCTTC; D gene: TRBD1; clone size: NA; J gene: TRBJ2-1; V gene: TRBV7-2
CDR3 protein: CASSFRLVSGANVLTF; CDR3 DNA: TGTGCCAGCAGCTTCCGACTGGTCTCTGGGGCCAACGTCCTGACTTTC; D gene: NA; clone size: NA; J gene: TRBJ2-6; V gene: TRBV11-2
CDR3 protein: CASKGEGPNEQYF; CDR3 DNA: TGTGCCAGCAAGGGGGAGGGCCCCAACGAGCAGTACTTC; D gene: NA; clone size: NA; J gene: TRBJ2-7; V gene: TRBV6-6
CDR3 protein: CASNSDRREAFF; CDR3 DNA: TGTGCCAGTAACTCCGACAGGCGTGAAGCTTTCTTT; D gene: NA; clone size: NA; J gene: TRBJ1-1; V gene: TRBV19
CDR3 protein: CASSPRLARNDEQYF; CDR3 DNA: TGTGCCAGCAGCCCCCGACTAGCCCGTAATGACGAGCAGTACTTC; D gene: TRBD2; clone size: NA; J gene: TRBJ2-7; V gene: TRBV3-1/TRBV3-2
CDR3 protein: CASSQGSHSYYEQYF; CDR3 DNA: TGCGCCAGCAGCCAAGGGTCCCACAGCTACTACGAGCAGTACTTC; D gene: NA; clone size: NA; J gene: TRBJ2-7; V gene: TRBV4-1
CDR3 protein: CASNNYRDSRGRRSYNEQFF; CDR3 DNA: TGTGCCAGCAATAACTACCGGGACTCCCGAGGCCGTCGGTCTTACAATGAGCAGTTCTTC; D gene: NA; clone size: NA; J gene: TRBJ2-1; V gene: TRBV28
CDR3 protein: CASSVAPGIGTYEQYF; CDR3 DNA: TGTGCCAGCAGCGTAGCTCCCGGGATAGGGACCTACGAGCAGTACTTC; D gene: NA; clone size: NA; J gene: TRBJ2-7; V gene: TRBV9
CDR3 protein: CASSPGGANTDTQYF; CDR3 DNA: TGTGCCAGCAGCCCCGGCGGGGCCAACACAGATACGCAGTATTTT; D gene: NA; clone size: NA; J gene: TRBJ2-3; V gene: TRBV7-6